Described below is a single T cell receptor (beta chain) sequence and its context. What it binds is unknown. The data were taken from a study of type 1 regulatory T cells. Study as a whole: T-allo10 is a Tr1-enriched, alloantigen-specific CD4 T cell product made in vitro.

CDR3 length equals 16 residues. The V gene end was trimmed by 2 bases and the J gene end by 5 bases; junction bases not matched to a gene: 8. Germline V gene sequence: CDR1 SGHTA, CDR2 FQGNSA. T-allo10 cells from the graft donor were described as anergic, host-alloantigen-specific, and alloantigen-specific suppressors. Via MiXCR, TCRdb re-called the reads, giving one row per CDR3 protein. The data contain over 55,000 distinct CDR3 sequences, around 63% of them seen just once; the ten biggest clones take up 7.6%. V and J are TRBV7-2 and TRBJ2-4; 8 bases are shared with TRBD1. This sequence was found in a human donor in good health. Material: cultured T cells, either the whole culture or a sorted T cell fraction (not recorded which). This sample's subset: Tr1-enriched cell product generated in vitro against host alloantigens. CDR3 in DNA: TGTGCCAGCAGCTTATCGTCAGGACAGGGCCAAAACATTCAGTACTTC. Protein product: CASSLSSGQGQNIQYF. Looking up the rest from reference TRBV7-2 and TRBJ2-4 gives the full variable domain: GAGVSQSPSNKVTEKGKDVELRCDPISGHTALYWYRQSLGQGLEFLIYFQGNSAPDKSGLPSDRFSAERTGGSVSTLTIQRTQQEDSAVYLCASSLSSGQGQNIQYFGAGTRLSVL.